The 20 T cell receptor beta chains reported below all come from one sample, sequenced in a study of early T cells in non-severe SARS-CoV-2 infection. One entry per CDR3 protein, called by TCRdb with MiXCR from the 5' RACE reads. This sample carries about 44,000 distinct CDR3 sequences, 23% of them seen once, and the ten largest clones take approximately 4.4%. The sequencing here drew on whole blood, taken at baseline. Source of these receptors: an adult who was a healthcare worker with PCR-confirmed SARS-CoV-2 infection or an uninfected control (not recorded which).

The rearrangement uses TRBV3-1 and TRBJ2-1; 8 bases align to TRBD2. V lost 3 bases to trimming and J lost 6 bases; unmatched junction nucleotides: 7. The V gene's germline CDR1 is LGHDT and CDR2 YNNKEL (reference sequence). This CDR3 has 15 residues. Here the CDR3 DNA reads TGTGCCAGCAGCCAGGGGACCCGGGGGGGCAATGAGCAGTTCTTC. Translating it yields CASSQGTRGGNEQFF.

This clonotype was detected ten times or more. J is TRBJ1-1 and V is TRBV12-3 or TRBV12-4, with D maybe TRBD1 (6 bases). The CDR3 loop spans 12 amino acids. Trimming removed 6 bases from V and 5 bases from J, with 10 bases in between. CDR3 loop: CASSPTGTEAFF. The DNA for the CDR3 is TGTGCCAGCAGCCCCACAGGGACTGAAGCTTTCTTT.

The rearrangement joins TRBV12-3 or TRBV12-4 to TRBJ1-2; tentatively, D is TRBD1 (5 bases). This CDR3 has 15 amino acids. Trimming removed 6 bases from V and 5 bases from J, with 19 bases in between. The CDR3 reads CASRQRSARVYGYTF. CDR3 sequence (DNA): TGTGCCAGCAGACAGAGGTCGGCCAGGGTGTATGGCTACACCTTC.

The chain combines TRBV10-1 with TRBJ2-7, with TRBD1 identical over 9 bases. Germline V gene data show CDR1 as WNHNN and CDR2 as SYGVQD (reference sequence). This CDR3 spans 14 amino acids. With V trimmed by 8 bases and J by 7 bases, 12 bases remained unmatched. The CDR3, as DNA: TGCGCCAGCTTCTCGTCACAGGGGGCGTGGGAGCAGTACTTC. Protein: CASFSSQGAWEQYF.

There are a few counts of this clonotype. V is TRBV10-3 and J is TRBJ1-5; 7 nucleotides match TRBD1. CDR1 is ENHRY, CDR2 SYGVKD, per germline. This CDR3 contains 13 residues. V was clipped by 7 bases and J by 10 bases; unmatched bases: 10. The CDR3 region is CAIKGAEGEPQHF. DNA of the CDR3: TGTGCCATCAAGGGGGCGGAAGGGGAACCCCAGCATTTT.

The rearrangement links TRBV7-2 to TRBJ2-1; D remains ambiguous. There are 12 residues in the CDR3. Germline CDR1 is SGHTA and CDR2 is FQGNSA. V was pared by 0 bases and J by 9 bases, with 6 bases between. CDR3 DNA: TGTGCCAGCAGCTTAGCGGGGATTGAGCAGTTCTTC. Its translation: CASSLAGIEQFF.

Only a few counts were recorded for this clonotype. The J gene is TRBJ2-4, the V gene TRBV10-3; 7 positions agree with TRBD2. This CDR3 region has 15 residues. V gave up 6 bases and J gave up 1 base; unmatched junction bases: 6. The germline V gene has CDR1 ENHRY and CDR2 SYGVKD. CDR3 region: CAISQGGRAKNIQYF. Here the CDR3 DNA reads TGTGCCATCAGCCAGGGAGGGAGGGCCAAAAACATTCAGTACTTC.

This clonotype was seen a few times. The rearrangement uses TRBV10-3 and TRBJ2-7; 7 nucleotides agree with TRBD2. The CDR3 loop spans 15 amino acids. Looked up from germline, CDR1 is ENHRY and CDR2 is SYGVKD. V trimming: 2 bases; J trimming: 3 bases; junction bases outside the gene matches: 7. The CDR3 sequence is CAISETGGGDYEQYF. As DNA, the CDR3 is TGTGCCATCAGTGAGACGGGAGGCGGTGACTACGAGCAGTACTTC.

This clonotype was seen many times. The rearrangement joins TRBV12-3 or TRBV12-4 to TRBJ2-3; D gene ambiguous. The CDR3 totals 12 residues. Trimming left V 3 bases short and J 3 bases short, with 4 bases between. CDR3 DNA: TGTGCCAGCAGTTTTGGGACAGATACGCAGTATTTT. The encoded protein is CASSFGTDTQYF.

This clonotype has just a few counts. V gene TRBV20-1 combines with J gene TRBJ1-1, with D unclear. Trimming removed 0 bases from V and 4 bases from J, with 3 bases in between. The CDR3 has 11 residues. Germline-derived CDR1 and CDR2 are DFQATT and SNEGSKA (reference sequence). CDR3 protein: CSARDRTEAFF. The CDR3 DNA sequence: TGCAGTGCTAGAGATCGCACTGAAGCTTTCTTT.

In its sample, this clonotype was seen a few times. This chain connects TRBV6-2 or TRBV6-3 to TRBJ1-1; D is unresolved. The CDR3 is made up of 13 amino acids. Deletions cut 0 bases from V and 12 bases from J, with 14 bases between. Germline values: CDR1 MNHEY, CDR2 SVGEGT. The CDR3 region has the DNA TGTGCCAGCAGTTACTCGGAAAGGTACGCGTCTTTCTTT. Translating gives CASSYSERYASFF.

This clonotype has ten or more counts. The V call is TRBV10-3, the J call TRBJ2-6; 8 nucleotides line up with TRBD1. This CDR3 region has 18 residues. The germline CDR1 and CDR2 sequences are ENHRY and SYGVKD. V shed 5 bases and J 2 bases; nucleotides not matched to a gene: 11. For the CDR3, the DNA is TGTGCCATCAGTCGACAGGGGCGCGGATTTGCTGGGGCCAACGTCCTGACTTTC. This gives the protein CAISRQGRGFAGANVLTF.

CDR3 sequence reads: CASSLTGTSTDTQYF. DNA for the CDR3: TGTGCCAGCAGCTTAACCGGGACTAGCACAGATACGCAGTATTTT. This chain connects TRBV7-3 to TRBJ2-3, with D tentatively TRBD2 (6 bases). CDR1 and CDR2 from the germline V gene are SGHTA and FQGTGA. Between the trimmed V and J ends, which lost 0 bases and 0 bases, there was a span of 7 bases. The CDR3 has 15 amino acids. Together with reference TRBV7-3 and TRBJ2-3, the CDR3 gives the full variable domain: GAGVSQTPSNKVTEKGKYVELRCDPISGHTALYWYRQSLGQGPEFLIYFQGTGAADDSGLPNDRFFAVRPEGSVSTLKIQRTERGDSAVYLCASSLTGTSTDTQYFGPGTRLTVL.

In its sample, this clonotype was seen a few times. The CDR3 here is CASSLGWGKETQYF. The CDR3 DNA reads as TGTGCCAGCAGCTTAGGATGGGGCAAAGAGACCCAGTACTTC. The chain uses TRBV7-2 and TRBJ2-5; weak D call: TRBD1 (5 bases). CDR3 length equals 14 residues. CDR1 is SGHTA and CDR2 is FQGNSA in the germline V gene. With 1 base removed from V and 3 bases from J, the gap between germline ends came to 9 bases.

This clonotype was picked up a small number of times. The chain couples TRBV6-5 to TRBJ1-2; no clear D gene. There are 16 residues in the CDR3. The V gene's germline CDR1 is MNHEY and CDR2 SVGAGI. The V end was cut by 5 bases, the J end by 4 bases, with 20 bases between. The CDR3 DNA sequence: TGTGCCAGCAGTGCGCGACAACACGCGGATATCTATGGCTACACCTTC. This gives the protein CASSARQHADIYGYTF.

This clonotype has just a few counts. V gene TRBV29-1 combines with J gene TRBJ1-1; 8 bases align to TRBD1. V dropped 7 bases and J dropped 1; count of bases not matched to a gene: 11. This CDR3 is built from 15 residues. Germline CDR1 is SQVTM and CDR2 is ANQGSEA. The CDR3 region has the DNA TGCAGCGCCAGGCAACAGGGGGGCGGGAACACTGAAGCTTTCTTT. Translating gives CSARQQGGGNTEAFF.

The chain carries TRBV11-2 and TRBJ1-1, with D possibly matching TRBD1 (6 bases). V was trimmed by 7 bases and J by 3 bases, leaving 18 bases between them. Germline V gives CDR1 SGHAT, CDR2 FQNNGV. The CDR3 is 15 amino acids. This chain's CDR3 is CASNARTSGDTEAFF. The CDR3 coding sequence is TGTGCCAGCAACGCCCGGACTTCAGGGGACACTGAAGCTTTCTTT.

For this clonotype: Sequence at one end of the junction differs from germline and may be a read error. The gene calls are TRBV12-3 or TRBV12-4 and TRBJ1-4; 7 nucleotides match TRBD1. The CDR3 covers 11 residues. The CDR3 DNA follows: TGTGCCAGCAGCAGGGGGGAAATACTGTTTTTT. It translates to CASSRGEILFF.

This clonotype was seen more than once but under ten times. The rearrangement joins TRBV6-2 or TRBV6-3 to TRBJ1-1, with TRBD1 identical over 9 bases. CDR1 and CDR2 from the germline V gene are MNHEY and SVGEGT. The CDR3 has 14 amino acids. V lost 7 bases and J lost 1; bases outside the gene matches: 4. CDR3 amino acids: CASTRTGANTEAFF. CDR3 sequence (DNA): TGTGCCAGCACCAGGACAGGGGCGAACACTGAAGCTTTCTTT.

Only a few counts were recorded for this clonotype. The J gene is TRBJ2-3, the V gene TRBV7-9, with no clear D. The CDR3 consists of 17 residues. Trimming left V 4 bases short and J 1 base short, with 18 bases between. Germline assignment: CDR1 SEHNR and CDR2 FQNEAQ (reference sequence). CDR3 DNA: TGTGCCAGCAGCTCCCCTAGGGCGTCGGAAGGCACAGATACGCAGTATTTT. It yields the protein CASSSPRASEGTDTQYF.